The clone carrying this T cell receptor beta chain was seen a few times. Its antigen is undetermined. The CDR3 has 14 amino acids. Germline CDR1 MGHRA, CDR2 YSYEKL. The V end was cut by 4 bases, the J end by 5 bases, with 9 bases between. The data are from a study of OX40 agonist ivuxolimab in advanced cancers. Study summary: Dose-escalation patients had hepatocellular carcinoma, melanoma, renal cell or head and neck cancer. Three partial responders included one hepatocellular carcinoma patient and two cutaneous melanoma patients.

Using immunoSEQ multiplex PCR, the repertoire was profiled, and TCRdb retains in-frame clones only, with some absent. The sample holds some 59,000 clones, 70% to 85% seen once. Peripheral blood came from all dose cohorts at three timepoints. Study-level results: The investigators did not determine what antigen specificity the expanded peripheral T cells had.

The starting material was CD4+ or CD8+ T cells sorted from blood, obtained in a trial of the OX40 agonist ivuxolimab. V gene TRBV4-1 combines with J gene TRBJ1-6, with a possible D match to TRBD1 (5 bases). The receptor was derived from an adult with an advanced solid tumor such as melanoma, head and neck, liver or kidney cancer. CDR3 DNA: TGCGCCAGCAGCCTGGAGGGGAATAATTCACCCCTCCACTTT. Translated, it gives CASSLEGNNSPLHF.